This paragraph reports one T cell receptor beta chain. This sample is drawn from a study of blood T cell repertoires in COVID-19. The wider study: Researchers got acute and convalescent COVID-19 samples from the United States, Italy and Spain. Sources were T cells, B-cell-depleted T cells, or PBMCs; the material itself was cDNA or gDNA.

As processed by the authors: Amplification from reference gene primers served as the basis for estimated nucleated cell counts. Sequencing used immunoSEQ multiplex PCR; TCRdb keeps in-frame clones, though not all of them. V and J calls and clone size follow that table, whereas D and trimming were derived from the DNA. The table shows approximately 120,000 clones, with roughly 85% occurring only once. The sequencing sample was made of peripheral blood. This TCR was recovered from a human donor in a cohort sampled during active COVID-19.

CDR3 DNA: TGTGCCAGCAGTGGGTACAGCTACCACGAGCAGTACTTC. Amino acid sequence: CASSGYSYHEQYF. The V call is TRBV28, the J call TRBJ2-7; D is unresolved. With 5 bases removed from V and 5 bases from J, the gap between germline ends came to 13 bases. The CDR3 extends over 13 amino acids. Germline V gives CDR1 MDHEN, CDR2 SYDVKM.